The 18 T cell receptor beta chains presented below share a single source sample, sequenced in a study of shared clonotypes between healthy human individuals. Libraries were prepared by immunoSEQ multiplex PCR; TCRdb keeps only in-frame clonotypes and omits some of them. The table has around 2.5 million clones, 93% seen once. The sample taken for sequencing was naive CD4+ T cells from PBMCs. Subset denoted: CD45RA+ positively selected. These receptors were obtained from a man aged 18 to 29 in good health. Some clones in this sample may be carry-over from other donors' samples.

The V call is TRBV4-1, the J call TRBJ2-7; 7 bases align to TRBD1. The germline V gene encodes CDR1 MGHRA and CDR2 YSYEKL. CDR3 length: 15 amino acids. J was trimmed by 0 bases and V by 3 bases; bases with no gene match: 5. CDR3 nucleotides: TGCGCCAGCAGCCACCTACGGGACAGCTCCTACGAGCAGTACTTC. It codes for CASSHLRDSSYEQYF.

The gene calls are TRBV15 and TRBJ1-1, with 7 bases aligning to TRBD1. Germline trimming cut 6 bases from V and 3 bases from J; bases unmatched to any gene: 16. Germline V lookup: CDR1 LNHNV, CDR2 YYDKDF (reference sequence). The CDR3 loop spans 17 amino acids. The CDR3 region is CATRRGPLSRGDTEAFF. The CDR3 nucleotides read TGTGCCACCAGGCGAGGGCCACTTTCCAGGGGGGACACTGAAGCTTTCTTT.

V is TRBV7-2 and J is TRBJ1-1; D is uncertain. Looked up from germline, CDR1 is SGHTA and CDR2 is FQGNSA. This CDR3 is built from 16 residues. Trimming stripped 2 bases from V and 6 bases from J, with 19 bases between. DNA of the CDR3: TGTGCCAGCAGCTTAATGACCGTTCTGGCCGTGGCTGAAGCTTTCTTT. It encodes CASSLMTVLAVAEAFF.

The chain employs TRBV5-1 and TRBJ2-7; D is possibly TRBD2 (6 bases). Germline V gives CDR1 SGHRS, CDR2 YFSETQ. The CDR3 contains 13 residues. Between the trimmed V and J ends, which lost 4 bases and 6 bases, there was a span of 14 bases. This CDR3 is CASSEGASVEQYF. The CDR3 bases are TGCGCCAGCAGCGAGGGTGCTAGCGTCGAGCAGTACTTC. Looking up the rest from reference TRBV5-1 and TRBJ2-7 gives the full variable domain: KAGVTQTPRYLIKTRGQQVTLSCSPISGHRSVSWYQQTPGQGLQFLFEYFSETQRNKGNFPGRFSGRQFSNSRSEMNVSTLELGDSALYLCASSEGASVEQYFGPGTRLTVT.

This rearrangement joins TRBV7-9 to TRBJ2-5; tentatively, D is TRBD1 or TRBD2 (5 bases each). Germline V lookup: CDR1 SEHNR, CDR2 FQNEAQ (reference sequence). V was trimmed by 5 bases and J by 7 bases, leaving 23 bases between them. The CDR3 sequence is 16 residues long. The chain's CDR3 is CASSRDDGPVLGTQYF. As DNA, the CDR3 is TGTGCCAGCAGCCGGGACGATGGACCCGTACTAGGGACCCAGTACTTC.

The CDR3 reads CASSRKMTDYNEQFF. The CDR3 nucleotides read TGTGCCAGCAGTCGCAAAATGACAGATTACAATGAGCAGTTCTTC. This chain joins TRBV27 and TRBJ2-1; tentatively, D is TRBD1 (5 bases). The V gene lost 5 bases and the J gene lost 4 bases, with 15 bases spanning the gap. CDR3 size: 15 residues. Germline CDR1 MNHEY, CDR2 SMNVEV (reference sequence).

The chain uses TRBV7-3 and TRBJ2-1; TRBD1 might be the D (6 bases). There are 15 residues in the CDR3. Looked up from germline, CDR1 is SGHTA and CDR2 is FQGTGA. The V end lost 4 bases, the J end lost 2 bases, and 12 bases lay between the germline ends. CDR3 region: CASSSGAIPYNEQFF. The CDR3 region has the DNA TGTGCCAGCAGCTCAGGGGCGATTCCCTACAATGAGCAGTTCTTC.

This clone was observed once. The genes are TRBV28 and TRBJ1-2, with D unresolved. The V gene lost 2 bases and the J gene lost 4 bases, with 8 bases spanning the gap. This CDR3 contains 13 residues. The V gene's germline CDR1 is MDHEN and CDR2 SYDVKM. The DNA of the CDR3 is TGTGCCAGCAGTTTACCAGCCTTCTATGGCTACACCTTC. Translated, it gives CASSLPAFYGYTF.

The rearrangement uses TRBV10-1 and TRBJ2-7; D is possibly TRBD1 (6 bases). Germline values: CDR1 WNHNN, CDR2 SYGVQD (reference sequence). The CDR3 loop spans 14 amino acids. Deletions cut 6 bases from V and 0 bases from J, with 12 bases between. The CDR3 bases are TGCGCCAGCAGCAGGGGCCCTCTCTCCTACGAGCAGTACTTC. Translation gives CASSRGPLSYEQYF.

V is TRBV18 and J is TRBJ2-1; 13 nucleotides line up with TRBD2. Germline V lookup: CDR1 KGHSH, CDR2 LQKENI. J was trimmed by 5 bases and V by 6 bases; bases with no gene match: 13. The CDR3 loop spans 18 amino acids. The CDR3 spells CASSPQGLAGNVDNEQFF. The CDR3 DNA reads TGTGCCAGCTCGCCTCAGGGACTAGCGGGAAACGTAGACAATGAGCAGTTCTTC.

The DNA of the CDR3 is TGCGCCAGCGGATTCCGGACAGGGGCAGCCAAAAACATTCAGTACTTC. It translates to CASGFRTGAAKNIQYF. The gene calls are TRBV10-2 and TRBJ2-4, with 9 bases lining up with TRBD1. This CDR3 contains 16 residues. Trimming cost V 8 bases and J 0 bases; bases outside gene matches: 8. Looked up from germline, CDR1 is WSHSY and CDR2 is SAAADI.

Of note for this clone: Other DNA sequences in the same sample also yield this CDR3. This chain joins TRBV7-9 and TRBJ2-5; possibly TRBD1 for D (6 bases). The germline V gene has CDR1 SEHNR and CDR2 FQNEAQ (reference sequence). The CDR3 spans 15 residues. Between the trimmed V and J ends, which lost 2 bases and 2 bases, there was a span of 12 bases. The CDR3: CASSLLGQPQETQYF. The CDR3 bases are TGTGCCAGCAGCTTACTCGGACAGCCGCAAGAGACCCAGTACTTC.

V is TRBV16 and J is TRBJ1-2, with no clear D. Germline V gene sequence: CDR1 KGHSY, CDR2 FQNENV. The V end was cut by 3 bases, the J end by 7 bases, with 9 bases between. This CDR3 has 12 residues. The CDR3, as DNA: TGTGCCAGCAGCCAGGGCGTCTCTGGCTACACCTTC. It yields the protein CASSQGVSGYTF.

The chain is built from TRBV28 and TRBJ2-5; D could derive from TRBD1 or TRBD2 (5 bases each). The CDR3 length is 14 residues. The germline V gene encodes CDR1 MDHEN and CDR2 SYDVKM. The V end lost 4 bases, the J end lost 6 bases, and 15 bases lay between the germline ends. CDR3 loop: CASSYGTLSQTQYF. CDR3 DNA: TGTGCCAGCAGTTACGGGACCCTTTCACAGACCCAGTACTTC.

The genes are TRBV10-1 and TRBJ2-1; TRBD2 aligns across 10 bases. The CDR3 sequence is 14 residues long. Per germline, CDR1 WNHNN and CDR2 SYGVQD (reference sequence). The trim removed 10 bases at V and 5 bases at J, leaving 8 bases unmatched. The CDR3 coding sequence is TGCGCCACCCCTCTAGCGGGAGTTAACAATGAGCAGTTCTTC. It is translated as CATPLAGVNNEQFF.

A single count supports this clone. J is TRBJ2-7 and V is TRBV6-6, with TRBD1 identical over 7 bases. The CDR3 runs 16 residues. Per the germline V gene, CDR1 is MNHNY and CDR2 is SVGAGI (reference sequence). J was trimmed by 3 bases and V by 2 bases; bases with no gene match: 10. CDR3: CASSYTAPGQNYEQYF. The CDR3 nucleotides are TGTGCCAGCAGTTACACAGCCCCGGGACAGAACTACGAGCAGTACTTC.

This chain joins TRBV7-2 and TRBJ1-2; D might be TRBD1 (6 bases). V was trimmed by 5 bases and J by 4 bases, leaving 23 bases between them. Germline V gene sequence: CDR1 SGHTA, CDR2 FQGNSA. The CDR3 spans 17 residues. CDR3 nucleotides: TGTGCCAGCAGCCCATGGGGGGCGGCCAGGGAATCCTATGGCTACACCTTC. It is translated as CASSPWGAARESYGYTF.

Turning to this clone: Different DNA sequences within this sample yield the same CDR3. This rearrangement joins TRBV18 to TRBJ1-1; 8 bases are a match to TRBD1. From germline, CDR1 is KGHSH and CDR2 LQKENI. The V and J ends lost 1 base and 2 bases, in that order; junction bases with no gene match: 3. The CDR3 has 15 amino acids. CDR3 sequence reads: CASSPQQGVNTEAFF. The DNA of the CDR3 is TGTGCCAGCTCACCACAACAGGGGGTCAACACTGAAGCTTTCTTT.